This entry lists 27 T cell receptor beta chains sequenced from one sample in a study of control samples from healthy donors and cancer patients. This table comes from immunoSEQ multiplex PCR, and its TCRdb copy is limited to in-frame clones, with some not included. The sample lists 150,000 to 200,000 clones, approximately 94% seen once, with approximately 1.4% in the top ten. The sample consisted of blood. Receptors were obtained from a woman in her late teens or twenties in good health.

This clone occurred once. The rearrangement links TRBV7-9 to TRBJ1-6; D is unclear. V shed 1 base and J shed 14 bases, with 18 bases lying between them. This CDR3 is built from 15 residues. Germline-derived CDR1 and CDR2 are SEHNR and FQNEAQ (reference sequence). CDR3 sequence: CASSLGRGTYSSLHF. Here the CDR3 DNA reads TGTGCCAGCAGCTTAGGGCGAGGCACCTACTCCTCCCTCCACTTT.

The gene calls are TRBV15 and TRBJ2-7; the match to TRBD1 covers 7 bases. J was trimmed by 5 bases and V by 0 bases; bases with no gene match: 7. The germline gives CDR1 LNHNV, CDR2 YYDKDF (reference sequence). The CDR3 has 15 residues. The CDR3 here is CATSRDYRGFDEQYF. CDR3 in DNA: TGTGCCACCAGCAGAGACTACAGGGGATTCGACGAGCAGTACTTC.

A single count supports this clone. The chain has TRBV3-1 (or the pseudogene TRBV3-2) and TRBJ1-5; D gene uncertain. This CDR3 has 15 residues. With 6 bases removed from V and 0 bases from J, the gap between germline ends came to 12 bases. Germline CDR1 is LGHDT and CDR2 is YNNKEL (reference sequence). The CDR3 region has the DNA TGTGCCAGCAGTGATAGGCTCACTAGCAATCAGCCCCAGCATTTT. Translating gives CASSDRLTSNQPQHF.

The V and J genes are TRBV9 and TRBJ2-2; the D gene is possibly TRBD1 (6 bases). V was cut by 0 bases and J by 7 bases, with 10 bases left in between. CDR1 and CDR2 (germline): SGDLS, YYNGEE. The CDR3 length is 14 residues. The CDR3: CASSVVQGGGELFF. CDR3 nucleotides: TGTGCCAGCAGCGTAGTACAGGGCGGCGGGGAGCTGTTTTTT.

The chain carries TRBV10-1 and TRBJ2-5; no definite D call. Germline V gene lookup returns CDR1 WNHNN and CDR2 SYGVQD (reference sequence). V dropped 0 bases and J dropped 1 base, with 9 bases sitting between them. This CDR3 has 15 amino acids. CDR3 DNA: TGCGCCAGCAGTGAGTCAGGACGGCCCCAAGAGACCCAGTACTTC. It yields the protein CASSESGRPQETQYF.

The chain carries TRBV4-3 and TRBJ2-3; D not resolved. Looked up from germline, CDR1 is LGHNA and CDR2 is YSLEER. The V end lost 1 base, the J end lost 4 bases, and 15 bases lay between the germline ends. This CDR3 is 16 amino acids long. CDR3 sequence: CASSQVGNLGPDTQYF. CDR3 coding DNA: TGCGCCAGCAGCCAAGTAGGAAATCTCGGACCAGATACGCAGTATTTT.

The chain couples TRBV28 to TRBJ2-2; TRBD1 is a possible D gene (5 bases). The CDR3 consists of 15 residues. V lost 8 bases to trimming and J lost 4 bases, with 17 bases between them. CDR1 MDHEN and CDR2 SYDVKM come from the germline V gene. The CDR3 nucleotides are TGTGCCAGCCTTTCCTCGACAGATAGCACCGGGGAGCTGTTTTTT. Protein product: CASLSSTDSTGELFF.

This clone showed up just once. This chain connects TRBV5-6 to TRBJ1-5, with D possibly TRBD1 on 5 matching bases. Germline CDR1 SGHDT, CDR2 YYEEEE. The CDR3 is 13 amino acids. The V end lost 6 bases, the J end lost 4 bases, and 11 bases lay between the germline ends. The CDR3 coding sequence is TGTGCCAGCATGCAGGGCCCAAATCAGCCCCAGCATTTT. Its translation: CASMQGPNQPQHF.

This clone was recorded only once. The chain combines TRBV28 with TRBJ1-1, with D uncertain. Germline CDR1 reads MDHEN; CDR2 reads SYDVKM. This CDR3 has 13 residues. Trimming shortened V by 6 bases and J by 0 bases, and 8 bases separated the two germline ends. CDR3 sequence (DNA): TGTGCCAGCAGCCTGGGCCTGAACACTGAAGCTTTCTTT. Translating gives CASSLGLNTEAFF.

This sequence joins TRBV7-9 and TRBJ2-7; perhaps TRBD1 as D (6 bases). Looked up from germline, CDR1 is SEHNR and CDR2 is FQNEAQ (reference sequence). V lost 4 bases to trimming and J lost 2 bases, with 9 bases between them. This CDR3 region has 13 residues. The CDR3 coding sequence is TGTGCCAGCAGCTCGCCAGGGGCCTACGAGCAGTACTTC. Its protein is CASSSPGAYEQYF.

The chain has TRBV18 and TRBJ1-2; 12 bases are shared with TRBD1. Losses at the gene ends were 2 bases for V and 7 bases for J; bases not matched to a gene: 5. The CDR3 length is 15 residues. Germline V gene lookup returns CDR1 KGHSH and CDR2 LQKENI. The CDR3 loop reads CASSPMLGQGAGYTF. DNA of the CDR3: TGTGCCAGCTCACCAATGTTGGGACAGGGGGCTGGCTACACCTTC.

The genes are TRBV19 and TRBJ1-1, with D perhaps matching TRBD1 (5 bases). This CDR3 spans 11 amino acids. V was clipped by 8 bases and J by 11 bases, with 15 bases between them. Germline V gene lookup returns CDR1 LNHDA and CDR2 SQIVND (reference sequence). The CDR3 spells CASYRGSMAFF. In DNA form, the CDR3 reads TGTGCCAGTTATAGGGGATCAATGGCTTTCTTT. Full variable domain (outside the CDR3, taken from reference TRBV19 and TRBJ1-1): DGGITQSPKYLFRKEGQNVTLSCEQNLNHDAMYWYRQDPGQGLRLIYYSQIVNDFQKGDIAEGYSVSREKKESFPLTVTSAQKNPTAFYLCASYRGSMAFFGQGTRLTVV.

The chain employs TRBV5-8 and TRBJ1-1, with D maybe TRBD1 (5 bases). The CDR3 has 14 amino acids. Trimming pared 3 bases from V and 2 bases from J, leaving 11 bases between. Germline CDR1 SGHTS, CDR2 YDEGEE. The CDR3 nucleotides read TGTGCCAGCAGCTCGGGGGGGGGAAACACTGAAGCTTTCTTT. Protein: CASSSGGGNTEAFF.

The V call is TRBV15, the J call TRBJ2-7, with 10 bases fitting TRBD1. CDR1 is LNHNV and CDR2 is YYDKDF in the germline V gene (reference sequence). This CDR3 spans 16 amino acids. Trimming removed 2 bases from V and 7 bases from J; junction bases left unmatched: 11. CDR3 nucleotide sequence: TGTGCCACCAGCAGATGGGGACAGGGGCGCCTGGGGGAGCAGTACTTC. It is translated as CATSRWGQGRLGEQYF.

The CDR3 DNA is TGTGCCAGCAGCCCAGGGTACACTGAAGCTTTCTTT. Translating it yields CASSPGYTEAFF. The chain combines TRBV3-1 (or the pseudogene TRBV3-2) with TRBJ1-1; a possible D gene is TRBD1 (5 bases). V was trimmed by 4 bases and J by 3 bases, leaving 6 bases between them. The CDR3 is 12 residues long. CDR1 and CDR2 (germline): LGHDT, YNNKEL (reference sequence).

CDR3 in DNA: TGTGCCACCAGTGCCCATACCTCCGGAGAGACCCAGTACTTC. This codes for CATSAHTSGETQYF. The V gene is TRBV24-1, the J gene TRBJ2-5; D unresolved. CDR1 and CDR2 from the germline V gene are KGHDR and SFDVKD. CDR3 size: 14 residues. V dropped 5 bases and J dropped 4 bases, with 13 bases sitting between them.

The V call is TRBV10-3, the J call TRBJ1-2, with D perhaps matching TRBD1 (6 bases). The CDR3 loop spans 15 amino acids. V gave up 4 bases and J gave up 8 bases, with 20 bases separating them. Germline values: CDR1 ENHRY, CDR2 SYGVKD. This CDR3 is CAISASSTGQGGYTF. In DNA, the CDR3 is TGTGCCATCAGTGCCTCTAGTACGGGACAAGGCGGCTACACCTTC.

The chain is built from TRBV5-4 and TRBJ2-5, with 16 nucleotides matching TRBD2. Per the germline V gene, CDR1 is SGHNT and CDR2 is YYREEE (reference sequence). The CDR3 runs to 19 residues. With V trimmed by 4 bases and J by 5 bases, 14 bases remained unmatched. DNA of the CDR3: TGTGCCAGCAGCCGCGAATCTATCGGGACTAGCGGGAGGGGCGAGACCCAGTACTTC. Amino acid sequence: CASSRESIGTSGRGETQYF.

V gene TRBV2 combines with J gene TRBJ1-5; D is unclear. CDR3 length: 13 amino acids. The V end was cut by 7 bases, the J end by 2 bases, with 9 bases between. Germline V CDR1 and CDR2: SNHLY, FYNNEI. DNA of the CDR3: TGTGCCAGCATGCGCGGGGGCAATCAGCCCCAGCATTTT. Translated: CASMRGGNQPQHF. The full variable domain, in which reference TRBV2 and TRBJ1-5 provide the parts outside the CDR3, is EPEVTQTPSHQVTQMGQEVILRCVPISNHLYFYWYRQILGQKVEFLVSFYNNEISEKSEIFDDQFSVERPDGSNFTLKIRSTKLEDSAMYFCASMRGGNQPQHFGDGTRLSIL.

The chain has TRBV3-1 (or the pseudogene TRBV3-2) and TRBJ1-4; possible D gene TRBD1, 5 bases. The germline V and J ends were trimmed by 1 base and 11 bases, with 11 bases remaining between them. This CDR3 region has 13 residues. From germline, CDR1 is LGHDT and CDR2 YNNKEL (reference sequence). The CDR3 protein is CASSQGGASKLFF. CDR3 nucleotides: TGTGCCAGCAGCCAAGGTGGGGCTTCCAAACTGTTTTTT.

The chain recombines TRBV14 with TRBJ1-2; tentatively, D is TRBD1 (6 bases). The CDR3 sequence is 13 residues long. The germline V gene encodes CDR1 SGHDN and CDR2 FVKESK. V was trimmed by 3 bases and J by 8 bases, leaving 13 bases between them. CDR3 protein: CASSQTGGGGYTF. The CDR3, as DNA: TGTGCCAGCAGCCAGACGGGGGGCGGAGGCTACACCTTC. Variable domain in full (rest from reference TRBV14 and TRBJ1-2): EAGVTQFPSHSVIEKGQTVTLRCDPISGHDNLYWYRRVMGKEIKFLLHFVKESKQDESGMPNNRFLAERTGGTYSTLKVQPAELEDSGVYFCASSQTGGGGYTFGSGTRLTVV.

On this clone: In the same sample, other DNA sequences code for this CDR3. V is TRBV2 and J is TRBJ2-7; no reliable D call. The germline V and J ends were trimmed by 4 bases and 7 bases, with 5 bases remaining between them. CDR1 and CDR2 from the germline V gene are SNHLY and FYNNEI. The length of the CDR3 is 10 residues. DNA for the CDR3: TGTGCCAGCAGTGGAGGTGAGCAGTACTTC. It is translated as CASSGGEQYF.

This clone came up a few times. An end of the junction differs from the germline gene, which may be a read error. The chain couples TRBV7-7 to TRBJ2-1; a possible D gene is TRBD1 (8 bases). This CDR3 is 15 amino acids long. In germline, CDR1 is SSHAT, CDR2 FNYEAQ (reference sequence). CDR3 sequence reads: CASSLSGTGYNEQFF. CDR3 DNA: TGTGCTAGCAGCTTAAGCGGGACAGGCTACAATGAGCAGTTCTTC. The whole variable domain, filled in from reference TRBV7-7 and TRBJ2-1, reads GAGVSQSPRYKVTKRGQDVTLRCDPISSHATLYWYQQALGQGPEFLTYFNYEAQPDKSGLPSDRFSAERPEGSISTLTIQRTEQRDSAMYRCASSLSGTGYNEQFFGPGTRLTVL.

The chain is built from TRBV19 and TRBJ1-2; 8 nucleotides align to TRBD1. V was clipped by 5 bases and J by 6 bases; unmatched bases: 5. Germline assignment: CDR1 LNHDA and CDR2 SQIVND (reference sequence). The CDR3 is made up of 13 amino acids. CDR3 DNA: TGTGCCAGTAGTTGGACAGGGCCCGATGGCTACACCTTC. Protein: CASSWTGPDGYTF.

Notes on this clone: The sample contains more than one DNA sequence encoding this CDR3. The chain is built from TRBV5-4 and TRBJ2-5; no clear D gene. Trimming pared 0 bases from V and 1 base from J, leaving 4 bases between. Per the germline V gene, CDR1 is SGHNT and CDR2 is YYREEE (reference sequence). The CDR3 is 13 residues long. Here the CDR3 DNA reads TGTGCCAGCAGCTTGGTGTCCCAAGAGACCCAGTACTTC. The encoded protein is CASSLVSQETQYF.

V and J are TRBV10-2 and TRBJ2-3; D remains ambiguous. This CDR3 has 11 residues. CDR1 WSHSY and CDR2 SAAADI come from the germline V gene. Trimming stripped 3 bases from V and 4 bases from J, with 2 bases between. In DNA, the CDR3 is TGCGCCAGCAGTGAATCAGATACGCAGTATTTT. This codes for CASSESDTQYF.

The chain joins TRBV27 to TRBJ1-6, with 10 bases that match TRBD1. The CDR3 contains 14 residues. CDR1 MNHEY and CDR2 SMNVEV come from the germline V gene (reference sequence). The trim removed 6 bases at V and 7 bases at J, leaving 3 bases unmatched. The CDR3 region is CASRAGQGNSPLHF. The CDR3 nucleotides are TGTGCCAGCAGGGCGGGACAGGGGAATTCACCCCTCCACTTT.